A selection of T cell receptor beta chains follows, all from one sample in a study of blood T cell repertoires in COVID-19. Some clones are missing from TCRdb's copy, which holds only in-frame ones; the method was immunoSEQ multiplex PCR. The profile shows some 120,000 clones, approximately 80% of them singletons. The sample consisted of peripheral blood. Receptors were obtained from a man aged 55 to 69 with acute or convalescent COVID-19. Both conserved end residues are part of each CDR3. The D gene is left open where the match is weak. Size is stated for part of the rows, as once, few or many counts, or as a class when the clone is expanded.

clone_size	v_call	d_call	j_call	cdr3_aa	cdr3_nt
-	TRBV27	TRBD1	TRBJ1-2	CASSSSTGGGYGYTF	TGTGCCAGCAGTTCCTCGACAGGGGGCGGCTATGGCTACACCTTC
-	TRBV9	-	TRBJ1-3	CASSPQAMTGNTIYF	TGTGCCAGCAGCCCGCAAGCGATGACTGGAAACACCATATATTTT
-	TRBV18	TRBD1	TRBJ1-5	CASSADRLAPQHF	TGTGCCAGCTCAGCGGACAGGTTGGCGCCCCAGCATTTT
-	TRBV5-1	-	TRBJ2-1	CASSLVGTSNEQFF	TGCGCCAGCAGCTTGGTTGGGACTTCCAATGAGCAGTTCTTC
-	TRBV19	-	TRBJ2-7	CASSIIAGSEQYF	TGTGCCAGTAGTATAATCGCGGGAAGCGAGCAGTACTTC
-	TRBV29-1	-	TRBJ1-2	CSGSELTDLYGYTF	TGCAGCGGCTCCGAACTGACAGACCTCTATGGCTACACCTTC
once	TRBV18	TRBD2	TRBJ2-7	CASSPGLGYEQYF	TGTGCCAGCTCTCCGGGACTAGGGTACGAGCAGTACTTC
-	TRBV10-3	TRBD1	TRBJ1-3	CAAKQGISGNTIYF	TGTGCCGCGAAACAGGGGATCTCTGGAAACACCATATATTTT
once	TRBV12-3/TRBV12-4	-	TRBJ2-5	CASSTRRETQYF	TGTGCCAGCAGTACTAGGAGGGAGACCCAGTACTTC
-	TRBV11-1	TRBD1	TRBJ1-1	CASSWDRVNTEAFF	TGTGCCAGCAGCTGGGACAGGGTGAACACTGAAGCTTTCTTT
few	TRBV4-1	-	TRBJ1-6	CASSQGPLRQNAMQDSPLHF	TGCGCCAGCAGCCAAGGCCCCCTAAGACAAAATGCCATGCAGGATTCACCCCTCCACTTT
-	TRBV28	TRBD1	TRBJ1-5	CASRPGQTNQPQHF	TGTGCCAGCAGGCCGGGACAGACAAATCAGCCCCAGCATTTT
-	TRBV19	-	TRBJ2-1	CASSPTGQNEQFF	TGTGCCAGTAGTCCCACAGGGCAAAATGAGCAGTTCTTC
few	TRBV9	-	TRBJ2-5	CASRRAREVEETQYF	TGTGCCAGCAGACGAGCCAGGGAAGTGGAAGAGACCCAGTACTTC
-	TRBV7-3	-	TRBJ2-2	CASSLTGSKFTGELFF	TGTGCCAGCAGCTTGACGGGTAGCAAATTTACCGGGGAGCTGTTTTTT
-	TRBV2	-	TRBJ1-4	CASSLAGIGEKLFF	TGTGCCAGCAGTCTAGCGGGGATCGGAGAAAAACTGTTTTTT
-	TRBV2	TRBD2	TRBJ2-7	CASSGRAYEQYF	TGTGCCAGTAGCGGGAGGGCTTACGAGCAGTACTTC
-	TRBV6-5	TRBD1	TRBJ1-1	CASSLRQGADEAFF	TGTGCCAGCAGTTTGCGACAGGGGGCGGATGAAGCTTTCTTT
-	TRBV18	-	TRBJ1-5	CASSPGDIQPQHF	TGTGCCAGCTCACCCGGGGACATACAGCCCCAGCATTTT
-	TRBV27	-	TRBJ2-1	CASRTWTGTYNEQFF	TGTGCCAGCAGGACTTGGACTGGTACCTACAATGAGCAGTTCTTC
-	TRBV11-2	TRBD2	TRBJ2-7	CASSSVIAGFYEQYF	TGTGCCAGCAGCTCGGTGATAGCGGGATTTTACGAGCAGTACTTC
-	TRBV3-1/TRBV3-2	TRBD2	TRBJ2-7	CASSPGLAGRYEQYF	TGTGCCAGCAGCCCCGGACTAGCGGGCCGATACGAGCAGTACTTC
-	TRBV4-1	-	TRBJ2-1	CASSQDNSAVTLYNEQFF	TGCGCCAGCAGCCAAGATAATAGCGCGGTCACCTTATACAATGAGCAGTTCTTC
once	TRBV5-1	-	TRBJ1-2	CASSLDSGPYGYTF	TGCGCCAGCAGCTTGGATTCTGGGCCCTATGGCTACACCTTC
-	TRBV27	-	TRBJ1-6	CASRPRARGQSPLHF	TGTGCCAGCAGGCCTCGGGCCAGGGGTCAGTCACCCCTCCACTTT
-	TRBV18	-	TRBJ1-4	CASSLQGRNEKLFF	TGTGCCAGCTCATTACAGGGAAGGAATGAAAAACTGTTTTTT
-	TRBV30	-	TRBJ1-1	CASTGSTEAFF	TGTGCTTCCACAGGTTCCACTGAAGCTTTCTTT
-	TRBV3-1/TRBV3-2	-	TRBJ1-1	CASSPNRGGAFF	TGTGCCAGCAGCCCCAACCGGGGAGGAGCTTTCTTT
-	TRBV30	TRBD2	TRBJ2-7	CAWSLSSGRWNEQYF	TGTGCCTGGAGTCTTTCTAGCGGGAGATGGAACGAGCAGTACTTC
-	TRBV2	-	TRBJ2-5	CASSVEVAKETQYF	TGTGCCAGCAGTGTCGAAGTGGCCAAAGAGACCCAGTACTTC